This T cell receptor (beta chain) was sequenced for a study of blood T cell repertoires in COVID-19. The wider study: PBMCs, B-cell-depleted T cells, or T cells provided the cDNA or gDNA that made up the material.

The CDR3 has 14 residues. The germline CDR1 and CDR2 sequences are LGHDT and YNNKEL (reference sequence). The ends lost 3 bases at V and 1 base at J; junction bases unmatched: 0. Data came from immunoSEQ multiplex PCR; TCRdb stores just in-frame clones and leaves some out. This sample has around 250,000 clones; around 82% occur once, and the top ten carry under 5%. The specimen was peripheral blood. The clonotype originates from a man in his forties or fifties with active or convalescent COVID-19. The V call is TRBV3-1 (or the pseudogene TRBV3-2), the J call TRBJ1-1, with 9 bases fitting TRBD1. CDR3 coding DNA: TGTGCCAGCAGCCAGGACAGGGGGAACACTGAAGCTTTCTTT. It specifies CASSQDRGNTEAFF.